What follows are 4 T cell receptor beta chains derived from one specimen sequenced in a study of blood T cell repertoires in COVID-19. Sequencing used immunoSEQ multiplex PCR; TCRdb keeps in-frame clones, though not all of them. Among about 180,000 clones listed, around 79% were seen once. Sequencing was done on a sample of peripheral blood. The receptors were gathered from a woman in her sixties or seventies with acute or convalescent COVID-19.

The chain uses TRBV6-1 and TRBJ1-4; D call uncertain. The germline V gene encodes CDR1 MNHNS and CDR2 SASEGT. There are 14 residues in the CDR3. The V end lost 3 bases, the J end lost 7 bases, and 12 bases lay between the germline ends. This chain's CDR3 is CASSEAYRIEKLFF. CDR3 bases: TGTGCCAGCAGTGAGGCATACCGAATTGAAAAACTGTTTTTT.

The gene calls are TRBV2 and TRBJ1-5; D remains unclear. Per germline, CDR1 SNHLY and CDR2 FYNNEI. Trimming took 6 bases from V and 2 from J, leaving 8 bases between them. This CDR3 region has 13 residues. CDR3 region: CASRGGRNQPQHF. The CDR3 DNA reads TGTGCCAGCAGAGGTGGGCGCAATCAGCCCCAGCATTTT.

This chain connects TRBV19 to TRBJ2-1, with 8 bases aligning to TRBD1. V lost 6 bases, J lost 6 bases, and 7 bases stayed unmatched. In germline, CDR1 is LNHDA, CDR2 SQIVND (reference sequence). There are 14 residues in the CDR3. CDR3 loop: CASRGQGRSNEQFF. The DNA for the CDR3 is TGTGCCAGTAGAGGACAGGGAAGGTCCAATGAGCAGTTCTTC.

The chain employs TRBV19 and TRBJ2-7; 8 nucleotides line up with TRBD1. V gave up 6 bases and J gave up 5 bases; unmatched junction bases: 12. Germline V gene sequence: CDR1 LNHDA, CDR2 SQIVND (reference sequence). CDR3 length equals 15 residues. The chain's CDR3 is CASRPTPDRVHEQYF. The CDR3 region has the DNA TGTGCCAGTAGACCAACCCCGGACAGGGTGCACGAGCAGTACTTC. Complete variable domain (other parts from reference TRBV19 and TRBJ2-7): DGGITQSPKYLFRKEGQNVTLSCEQNLNHDAMYWYRQDPGQGLRLIYYSQIVNDFQKGDIAEGYSVSREKKESFPLTVTSAQKNPTAFYLCASRPTPDRVHEQYFGPGTRLTVT.